This T cell receptor (beta chain) was sequenced during a study of cytomegalovirus exposure and HLA in healthy donors. In the case of this clone: Antigen specificity is unknown.

Findings of the study overall: For most TCR beta V segments, an earlier analysis put the productive rate at about 90% or about 30% of the time.

Looked up from germline, CDR1 is MNHNS and CDR2 is SASEGT. The CDR3 is 14 amino acids. V lost 8 bases to trimming and J lost 2 bases; unmatched junction nucleotides: 8. This PCR relied on a set of 60 Vbeta primers and 13 Jbeta primers. Generated by immunoSEQ multiplex PCR, the TCRdb table keeps only in-frame clones and is missing some. The sample comprises approximately 190,000 clones, roughly 80% of which are singletons, and about 1.7% rests with the top ten. Source material: PBMCs. This clonotype was obtained from a woman aged 18-29 years in good health and CMV-seronegative. The chain employs TRBV6-1 and TRBJ2-7; 8 bases line up with TRBD1. Here the CDR3 DNA reads TGTGCCAGCGCAAGGACAGGGCCTACCTACGAGCAGTACTTC. Its translation is CASARTGPTYEQYF.